These T cell receptor beta chains were read from a single sample in a study of blood T cell repertoires in COVID-19. Measured with immunoSEQ multiplex PCR; TCRdb has only the in-frame clones, and not every one. In the table there are under 150,000 clones, about 88% of which are singletons. The specimen was peripheral blood. These receptors originate from a middle-aged man with active COVID-19. The CDR3 runs from the conserved cysteine through the conserved F or W. D genes are given only for firm matches. A clone size is listed for some rows: how often the clone was seen (once, few, many), or a class if it is expanded.

len	d_gene	v_gene	j_gene	abundance	CDR3nt	CDR3aa
15	.	TRBV6-5	TRBJ2-7	.	TGTGCCAGCAGTTACTCGATTAGCCTCCGCTACGAGCAGTACTTC	CASSYSISLRYEQYF
14	.	TRBV6-5	TRBJ1-2	.	TGTGCCAGCAGTTACTCAGGCAGCCCTAGAGGCTACACCTTC	CASSYSGSPRGYTF
16	.	TRBV9	TRBJ2-3	.	TGTGCCAGCAGCGCATTGGGCCAATTGGGCACAGATACGCAGTATTTT	CASSALGQLGTDTQYF
13	.	TRBV2	TRBJ1-2	.	TGTGCCAGCAGAAGCGGGGCGACGGAAGGCTACACCTTC	CASRSGATEGYTF
18	TRBD2	TRBV7-3	TRBJ2-3	once	TGTGCCAGCAGCCTCACTAGCGGGGGGGCAGGTAGCACAGATACGCAGTATTTT	CASSLTSGGAGSTDTQYF
14	TRBD1	TRBV11-2	TRBJ1-6	.	TGTGCCAGCAGCCGCGGGACAGGAGAATCACCCCTCCACTTT	CASSRGTGESPLHF
13	.	TRBV19	TRBJ2-4	.	TGTGCCAGTAGTAACAGGGCCGAAGGCATTCAGTACTTC	CASSNRAEGIQYF
19	TRBD2	TRBV11-2	TRBJ2-3	.	TGTGCCAGCAGGTATACCGGGACTAGCGGGGGGGCCGGCACAGATACGCAGTATTTT	CASRYTGTSGGAGTDTQYF
15	TRBD1	TRBV28	TRBJ1-1	once	TGTGCCAGCGGCGACAGGGGGTACATGAACACTGAAGCTTTCTTT	CASGDRGYMNTEAFF
15	TRBD1	TRBV6-1	TRBJ1-1	.	TGTGCCAGCAGTGAACCGGGACAGGGGAACACTGAAGCTTTCTTT	CASSEPGQGNTEAFF